Listed here are 17 T cell receptor beta chains from one sample, sequenced in a study of shared clonotypes between healthy human individuals. Sequenced by immunoSEQ multiplex PCR; TCRdb stores in-frame clones only, minus some. The table includes roughly 760,000 clones, 74% detected once. Input material: memory CD4+ T cells sorted from blood. The subset is: CD45RA-negative fraction. All receptors come from a woman in her twenties or thirties in good health.

The rearrangement links TRBV2 to TRBJ2-5, with D tentatively TRBD2 (6 bases). V lost 8 bases to trimming and J lost 5 bases, with 12 bases between them. The CDR3 sequence is 12 residues long. Germline V gene sequence: CDR1 SNHLY, CDR2 FYNNEI. CDR3 sequence reads: CASGGNWETQYF. The DNA of the CDR3 is TGTGCCAGCGGGGGGAATTGGGAGACCCAGTACTTC.

This clone was seen only once. The genes are TRBV14 and TRBJ2-7; weak D call: TRBD2 (6 bases). This CDR3 spans 14 amino acids. Germline CDR1 reads SGHDN; CDR2 reads FVKESK. V gave up 4 bases and J gave up 5 bases, with 15 bases separating them. CDR3 sequence: CASSRGGSIHEQYF. The CDR3 DNA follows: TGTGCCAGCAGCCGAGGAGGGAGCATCCACGAGCAGTACTTC.

This chain links TRBV6-1 with TRBJ1-2; 10 bases are a match to TRBD1. The CDR3 has 15 amino acids. The germline CDR1 and CDR2 sequences are MNHNS and SASEGT. Trimming removed 0 bases from V and 6 bases from J; junction bases left unmatched: 4. The CDR3 DNA follows: TGTGCCAGCAGTGAAGCGACAGGGGGCTCGGATGGCTACACCTTC. It is translated as CASSEATGGSDGYTF.

The table lists this clone with a count of one. The rearrangement joins TRBV19 to TRBJ2-1; TRBD2 matches at 11 bases. The CDR3 runs 16 residues. V lost 0 bases to trimming and J lost 4 bases; unmatched junction nucleotides: 2. Per germline, CDR1 LNHDA and CDR2 SQIVND (reference sequence). The CDR3 region is CASSIEGLAAYNEQFF. CDR3 DNA: TGTGCCAGTAGTATAGAGGGACTAGCGGCTTACAATGAGCAGTTCTTC.

The rearrangement links TRBV15 to TRBJ1-2; 8 bases line up with TRBD1. V was clipped by 0 bases and J by 9 bases; unmatched bases: 12. The CDR3 consists of 16 residues. The germline gives CDR1 LNHNV, CDR2 YYDKDF (reference sequence). The CDR3 sequence: CATSRDKAGGGASYTF. CDR3 coding DNA: TGTGCCACCAGCAGAGATAAGGCAGGGGGCGGGGCAAGCTACACCTTC. The full variable domain, its missing parts supplied by reference TRBV15 and TRBJ1-2, is DAMVIQNPRYQVTQFGKPVTLSCSQTLNHNVMYWYQQKSSQAPKLLFHYYDKDFNNEADTPDNFQSRRPNTSFCFLDIRSPGLGDTAMYLCATSRDKAGGGASYTFGSGTRLTVV.

The chain combines TRBV9 with TRBJ2-3, with 7 bases lining up with TRBD1. V trimming: 6 bases; J trimming: 11 bases; junction bases outside the gene matches: 18. The CDR3 contains 15 residues. CDR1 SGDLS and CDR2 YYNGEE come from the germline V gene. The CDR3 DNA reads TGTGCCAGCAATGGAGCGGCAGGCAGGGGGAGTGGGCAGTATTTT. Amino acids: CASNGAAGRGSGQYF.

Regarding this clone: Just one base apart from a much larger clone, this may be a read error. This sample also contains other DNA sequences that code for the same CDR3. This chain connects TRBV7-2 to TRBJ2-1; D possibly corresponds to TRBD1 (6 bases). V lost 3 bases, J lost 2 bases, and 8 bases lay in between. The CDR3 runs to 14 residues. The germline V gene has CDR1 SGHTA and CDR2 FQGNSA. CDR3 sequence: CASSLDSTYNEQFF. The CDR3 DNA sequence: TGTGCCAGCAGCTTGGACAGTACCTACAATGAGCAGTTCTTC.

The chain uses TRBV19 and TRBJ2-7, with 7 nucleotides matching TRBD1. Looked up from germline, CDR1 is LNHDA and CDR2 is SQIVND (reference sequence). The V and J ends lost 4 bases and 5 bases, in that order; junction bases with no gene match: 5. The CDR3 spans 13 residues. The CDR3, as DNA: TGTGCCAGTAGTAAAGGACAGGTGAACGAGCAGTACTTC. Its translation is CASSKGQVNEQYF. Full variable domain (missing parts from reference TRBV19 and TRBJ2-7): DGGITQSPKYLFRKEGQNVTLSCEQNLNHDAMYWYRQDPGQGLRLIYYSQIVNDFQKGDIAEGYSVSREKKESFPLTVTSAQKNPTAFYLCASSKGQVNEQYFGPGTRLTVT.

V usage is TRBV28 and J usage is TRBJ1-4, with D unresolved. This CDR3 contains 15 residues. Germline V gene data show CDR1 as MDHEN and CDR2 as SYDVKM. The V end was cut by 5 bases, the J end by 4 bases, with 14 bases between. The CDR3 is CASSKWSGLNEKLFF. In nucleotides, the CDR3 is TGTGCCAGCAGTAAATGGTCCGGACTTAATGAAAAACTGTTTTTT.

V gene TRBV19 combines with J gene TRBJ1-4, with 8 bases aligning to TRBD1. Germline trimming cut 5 bases from V and 3 bases from J; bases unmatched to any gene: 5. The CDR3 is made up of 15 amino acids. Germline V gene lookup returns CDR1 LNHDA and CDR2 SQIVND (reference sequence). CDR3 region: CASSVNRGANEKLFF. CDR3 sequence (DNA): TGTGCCAGTAGTGTGAACAGGGGGGCTAATGAAAAACTGTTTTTT.

Of note for this clone: At the DNA level, this CDR3 is encoded by other sequences in the same sample as well. This chain connects TRBV7-8 to TRBJ1-3; 7 nucleotides agree with TRBD1. CDR3 length equals 14 residues. The junction had 4 bases not matched to a gene; V was cut back by 5 bases and J by 3 bases. CDR1 and CDR2 from the germline V gene are SGHVS and FQNEAQ. The CDR3 DNA sequence: TGTGCCAGCAGCCCACAGGGGTTTGGAAACACCATATATTTT. This translates into CASSPQGFGNTIYF.

The V gene is TRBV27, the J gene TRBJ2-2; 7 nucleotides agree with TRBD1. This CDR3 has 16 residues. The V segment lost 5 bases and the J segment 1 base; nucleotides outside the gene matches: 7. CDR1 is MNHEY, CDR2 SMNVEV, per germline (reference sequence). CDR3 in DNA: TGTGCCAGCAGTACGGTGACAGGGATGAACACCGGGGAGCTGTTTTTT. It encodes CASSTVTGMNTGELFF.

Many counts were recorded for this clone. V gene TRBV6-1 combines with J gene TRBJ2-7; 7 bases match TRBD1. Per germline, CDR1 MNHNS and CDR2 SASEGT. The CDR3 covers 14 residues. The V and J ends lost 6 bases and 3 bases, in that order; junction bases with no gene match: 8. This CDR3 reads CASSKGDSDYEQYF. Written as DNA, the CDR3 is TGTGCCAGCAGCAAGGGGGACAGTGACTACGAGCAGTACTTC.

This clone is a singleton in its sample. This sequence joins TRBV6-5 and TRBJ2-1; 9 bases are a match to TRBD2. The CDR3 consists of 14 residues. Germline assignment: CDR1 MNHEY and CDR2 SVGAGI. V shed 6 bases, J shed 5 bases, and the junction held 5 bases outside the gene matches. CDR3 protein: CASSLQREDNEQFF. The DNA of the CDR3 is TGTGCCAGCAGCCTACAGCGGGAGGACAATGAGCAGTTCTTC.

This clone was recorded a few times. This sequence joins TRBV7-2 and TRBJ2-5; TRBD1 or TRBD2 may be the D gene (6 bases each). Deletions cut 1 base from V and 4 bases from J, with 16 bases between. This CDR3 region has 16 residues. Germline loops: CDR1 SGHTA, CDR2 FQGNSA. The DNA of the CDR3 is TGTGCCAGCAGCTTAGACACGGGGGCGCTTTCAGAGACCCAGTACTTC. It yields the protein CASSLDTGALSETQYF.

The chain joins TRBV4-1 to TRBJ1-2, with unresolved D. Trimming took off 0 bases at V and 1 base at J, with 9 bases between the two ends. The CDR3 extends over 15 amino acids. Per the germline V gene, CDR1 is MGHRA and CDR2 is YSYEKL. In DNA form, the CDR3 reads TGCGCCAGCAGCCAAGAAAGGTTGAGTAACTATGGCTACACCTTC. This gives the protein CASSQERLSNYGYTF.

The rearrangement links TRBV5-1 to TRBJ2-3; a weak D match, TRBD2 (5 bases). Trimming left V 4 bases short and J 2 bases short, with 14 bases between. The germline gives CDR1 SGHRS, CDR2 YFSETQ. This CDR3 has 15 amino acids. The CDR3 DNA reads as TGCGCCAGCAGCGCGGTCAACCTAGCCACAGATACGCAGTATTTT. Translation: CASSAVNLATDTQYF. Combining the CDR3 with reference TRBV5-1 and TRBJ2-3 gives the whole variable domain KAGVTQTPRYLIKTRGQQVTLSCSPISGHRSVSWYQQTPGQGLQFLFEYFSETQRNKGNFPGRFSGRQFSNSRSEMNVSTLELGDSALYLCASSAVNLATDTQYFGPGTRLTVL.